This is a list of T cell receptor beta chains from one sample in a study of T-cell reconstitution after alpha-beta-depleted transplantation in children. TCRdb re-called the PCR reads with MiXCR, one entry per CDR3 protein. Here the sample spans fewer than 750,000 distinct CDR3 sequences, over 25% being singletons. The starting material was PBMCs, obtained before TCRalphabeta/CD19-depleted stem cell transplant. The receptors derive from a boy in the first two years of life with Wiskott-Aldrich syndrome, due to receive a stem cell transplant. Each CDR3 is given with its conserved first and last residue. Each record gives: D gene, clone size, J gene, V gene, CDR3 protein, CDR3 DNA. A D gene is named only where the DNA matches it firmly. For some rows the clone size is stated as once, few or many, or as a class when expanded; others skip it.

>TRBD1|NA|TRBJ2-6|TRBV5-1
CASKRTGSSGANVLTF
TGCGCCAGCAAACGGACAGGGAGCTCTGGGGCCAACGTCCTGACTTTC
>NA|NA|TRBJ2-1|TRBV21-1
CASSRSRDANEQFF
TGTGCCAGCAGCAGGTCCCGGGACGCCAATGAGCAGTTCTTC
>NA|NA|TRBJ2-7|TRBV5-1
CASSRQVKPYEQYF
TGCGCCAGCAGCCGACAGGTAAAACCCTACGAGCAGTACTTC
>TRBD2|NA|TRBJ2-1|TRBV3-1
CASTRTSLNEQFF
TGTGCCAGCACCCGGACTAGCCTAAATGAGCAGTTCTTC
>NA|NA|TRBJ2-3|TRBV20-1
CSASGLASGTDTQYF
TGCAGTGCTAGTGGCCTCGCTAGCGGCACAGATACGCAGTATTTT
>NA|NA|TRBJ1-5|TRBV5-5
CASSFSNNQPQHF
TGTGCCAGCAGCTTTTCGAACAATCAGCCCCAGCATTTT
>NA|few|TRBJ2-7|TRBV3-1
CASSLSVDYEQYF
TGTGCCAGCAGCCTCAGCGTGGACTACGAGCAGTACTTC
>NA|once|TRBJ1-2|TRBV18
CASSRLTSDGYTF
TGTGCCAGCTCACGACTGACAAGCGATGGCTACACCTTC
>NA|few|TRBJ2-7|TRBV12-3/TRBV12-4
CASSLGGGIYEQYF
TGTGCCAGCAGTTTAGGTGGGGGTATCTACGAGCAGTACTTC
>NA|NA|TRBJ2-7|TRBV9
CASSAGVAASYEQYF
TGTGCCAGCAGCGCCGGGGTAGCGGCCTCCTACGAGCAGTACTTC
>NA|few|TRBJ1-1|TRBV6-5
CASSYSQGVGTEAFF
TGTGCCAGCAGTTACTCCCAGGGAGTGGGCACTGAAGCTTTCTTT
>NA|NA|TRBJ2-2|TRBV5-1
CASSLKTSIGELFF
TGCGCCAGCAGCTTGAAAACTAGCATCGGGGAGCTGTTTTTT
>TRBD1|NA|TRBJ1-6|TRBV5-1
CASSVGTARPLHF
TGCGCCAGCAGCGTCGGGACAGCCCGACCCCTCCACTTT
>NA|few|TRBJ2-2|TRBV5-1
CASAGTGPAGELFF
TGCGCCAGCGCAGGAACAGGGCCCGCCGGGGAGCTGTTTTTT
>NA|NA|TRBJ2-7|TRBV20-1
CSAITGSRAYEQYF
TGCAGTGCTATTACAGGGAGTCGGGCCTACGAGCAGTACTTC
>NA|few|TRBJ2-1|TRBV6-5
CASSYSTGDNEQFF
TGTGCCAGCAGTTACTCTACGGGGGACAATGAGCAGTTCTTC
>TRBD1|NA|TRBJ2-3|TRBV20-1
CSAKGQGGTDTQYF
TGCAGTGCCAAGGGACAGGGTGGCACAGATACGCAGTATTTT
>TRBD2|many|TRBJ2-3|TRBV27
CASRPLAGGTDTQYF
TGTGCCAGCAGGCCACTAGCGGGGGGCACAGATACGCAGTATTTT
>TRBD1|NA|TRBJ1-1|TRBV5-1
CASSIDRANTEAFF
TGCGCCAGCAGCATCGACAGGGCGAACACTGAAGCTTTCTTT
>NA|few|TRBJ1-1|TRBV4-2
CASSQVTGQNTEAFF
TGTGCCAGCAGCCAAGTTACAGGCCAGAACACTGAAGCTTTCTTT